These 24 T cell receptor beta chains were sequenced from one sample in a study of graft-versus-host responses after intestinal transplantation. Some clones are missing from TCRdb's copy, which holds only in-frame ones; the method was immunoSEQ multiplex PCR. This table holds some 87,000 clones, 80% to 95% found once. What these receptors recognize is not known. Specimen: unstimulated CD4+ T cells sorted from spleen or lymph node cells, collected before intestinal transplant. These TCRs come from a human donor who received an intestinal transplant.

J is TRBJ2-7 and V is TRBV5-1; D remains unclear. V was clipped by 0 bases and J by 0 bases, with 4 bases between them. The CDR3 is 13 residues long. Per the germline V gene, CDR1 is SGHRS and CDR2 is YFSETQ. The CDR3 loop reads CASSLASSYEQYF. Here the CDR3 DNA reads TGCGCCAGCAGCTTGGCCAGCTCCTACGAGCAGTACTTC.

About this clone itself: Germline and junction disagree at one end, which may indicate a read error. The gene calls are TRBV6-5 and TRBJ1-5; maybe TRBD1 (5 bases). The CDR3 runs to 14 residues. CDR1 MNHEY and CDR2 SVGAGI come from the germline V gene. The CDR3 nucleotides read TGTGCCAGCAGTGACTCATCAAGGGGACAGCCCCAGCATTTT. Protein product: CASSDSSRGQPQHF.

This clone occurred once. V usage is TRBV4-1 and J usage is TRBJ2-5; 10 bases agree with TRBD1. Unmatched junction bases numbered 1, after V lost 4 bases and J lost 2 bases. Germline V CDR1 and CDR2: MGHRA, YSYEKL. The CDR3 is 14 residues long. The CDR3 spells CASSRTGGQETQYF. DNA for the CDR3: TGCGCCAGCAGCCGGACAGGGGGACAAGAGACCCAGTACTTC.

The rearrangement joins TRBV27 to TRBJ2-2; D is perhaps TRBD1 (6 bases). Between the trimmed V and J ends, which lost 7 bases and 7 bases, there was a span of 16 bases. The CDR3 runs 14 residues. Germline CDR1 and CDR2: MNHEY and SMNVEV (reference sequence). The DNA of the CDR3 is TGTGCCAGCACCTGGTGGGGGCGCGGCGGGGAGCTGTTTTTT. Translation: CASTWWGRGGELFF.

The rearrangement uses TRBV30 and TRBJ1-2; TRBD1 matches at 8 bases. V was clipped by 4 bases and J by 4 bases; unmatched bases: 2. The CDR3 sequence is 12 residues long. Per germline, CDR1 GTSNPN and CDR2 SVGIG (reference sequence). DNA of the CDR3: TGTGCCTGGACCACAGGGGGCTATGGCTACACCTTC. This translates into CAWTTGGYGYTF.

The chain recombines TRBV20-1 with TRBJ2-7; D is uncertain. V was shortened by 6 bases and J by 6 bases, with 12 bases between the two germline ends. The germline gives CDR1 DFQATT, CDR2 SNEGSKA (reference sequence). The CDR3 loop spans 11 amino acids. The CDR3 spells CSASPVREQYF. The CDR3, as DNA: TGCAGTGCCTCCCCGGTCCGCGAGCAGTACTTC.

This chain connects TRBV5-1 to TRBJ1-1, with unresolved D. V was cut by 2 bases and J by 7 bases, with 12 bases left in between. The V gene's germline CDR1 is SGHRS and CDR2 YFSETQ. This CDR3 spans 13 amino acids. The CDR3 loop reads CASSLRGTNEAFF. The CDR3 coding sequence is TGCGCCAGCAGCTTACGGGGAACAAATGAAGCTTTCTTT.

The V and J genes are TRBV11-2 and TRBJ2-6; no clear D gene. The CDR3 is made up of 18 amino acids. V was trimmed by 2 bases and J by 0 bases, leaving 14 bases between them. Per the germline V gene, CDR1 is SGHAT and CDR2 is FQNNGV. Here the CDR3 reads CASSLRQRTSSGANVLTF. In DNA form, the CDR3 reads TGTGCCAGCAGCTTAAGGCAGCGCACCAGCTCTGGGGCCAACGTCCTGACTTTC.

This sequence joins TRBV2 and TRBJ2-7; tentative D call: TRBD2 (5 bases). Trimming stripped 9 bases from V and 3 bases from J, with 15 bases between. The germline gives CDR1 SNHLY, CDR2 FYNNEI. CDR3 size: 13 residues. The CDR3 is CASERAANYEQYF. The DNA of the CDR3 is TGTGCCAGTGAGAGGGCAGCTAACTACGAGCAGTACTTC.

CDR3 sequence reads: CASSLAGTHTGNTIYF. The CDR3, as DNA: TGCGCCAGCAGCTTGGCCGGGACACATACTGGAAACACCATATATTTT. This chain links TRBV5-1 with TRBJ1-3; a weak D match, TRBD1 (6 bases). Germline assignment: CDR1 SGHRS and CDR2 YFSETQ. V was cut by 0 bases and J by 2 bases, with 12 bases left in between. CDR3 length: 16 amino acids.

The chain carries TRBV6-5 and TRBJ2-7; 9 nucleotides align to TRBD2. The CDR3 contains 13 residues. V shed 7 bases, J shed 3 bases, and the junction held 4 bases outside the gene matches. Per the germline V gene, CDR1 is MNHEY and CDR2 is SVGAGI. The CDR3 DNA is TGTGCCAGCATTTCGCGGGAGGGCTACGAGCAGTACTTC. This codes for CASISREGYEQYF.

The chain employs TRBV18 and TRBJ2-2, with a possible D match to TRBD1 (5 bases). This CDR3 contains 16 residues. V was pared by 9 bases and J by 1 base, with 18 bases between. CDR1 and CDR2 (germline): KGHSH, LQKENI. The CDR3 protein is CASSPPSTGNTGELFF. The CDR3 region has the DNA TGTGCCAGTTCCCCACCCTCAACAGGGAACACCGGGGAGCTGTTTTTT.

The CDR3 DNA reads as TGCGCCAGCAGCTTCCCGGGACAGGGGGCTGAGGAGCAGTACTTC. Encoded protein: CASSFPGQGAEEQYF. The chain employs TRBV5-1 and TRBJ2-7, with 12 bases matching TRBD1. CDR3 length: 15 residues. The germline V gene encodes CDR1 SGHRS and CDR2 YFSETQ. V lost 2 bases to trimming and J lost 7 bases; unmatched junction nucleotides: 7.

This clone came up a few times. The J gene is TRBJ2-1, the V gene TRBV19, with 7 bases matching TRBD2. CDR1 LNHDA and CDR2 SQIVND come from the germline V gene (reference sequence). J gave up 5 bases and V 5 bases, and 9 bases lay outside the gene matches. The CDR3 consists of 15 residues. The chain's CDR3 is CASSASGRHNNEQFF. CDR3 DNA sequence: TGTGCCAGTAGTGCTAGCGGAAGGCATAACAATGAGCAGTTCTTC. Complete variable domain (other parts from reference TRBV19 and TRBJ2-1): DGGITQSPKYLFRKEGQNVTLSCEQNLNHDAMYWYRQDPGQGLRLIYYSQIVNDFQKGDIAEGYSVSREKKESFPLTVTSAQKNPTAFYLCASSASGRHNNEQFFGPGTRLTVL.

The chain recombines TRBV19 with TRBJ1-5; D is possibly TRBD1 (5 bases). The CDR3 runs 15 residues. Germline assignment: CDR1 LNHDA and CDR2 SQIVND (reference sequence). V was pared by 7 bases and J by 7 bases, with 20 bases between. In DNA, the CDR3 is TGTGCCAGTACCAACGCAGTACAGGTCAGGCAGCCCCAGCATTTT. Encoded protein: CASTNAVQVRQPQHF. Supplemented by reference TRBV19 and TRBJ1-5, the full variable domain reads DGGITQSPKYLFRKEGQNVTLSCEQNLNHDAMYWYRQDPGQGLRLIYYSQIVNDFQKGDIAEGYSVSREKKESFPLTVTSAQKNPTAFYLCASTNAVQVRQPQHFGDGTRLSIL.

The chain is built from TRBV6-1 and TRBJ1-5; no firm D call. The germline V gene has CDR1 MNHNS and CDR2 SASEGT. V dropped 4 bases and J dropped 7 bases, with 5 bases sitting between them. The CDR3 totals 11 residues. CDR3 coding DNA: TGTGCCAGCAGTGGATACCAGCCCCAGCATTTT. Encoded protein: CASSGYQPQHF.

The rearrangement links TRBV5-1 to TRBJ2-5; D not certain. Trimming left V 3 bases short and J 5 bases short, with 5 bases between. This CDR3 contains 11 residues. The germline CDR1 and CDR2 sequences are SGHRS and YFSETQ. CDR3 sequence reads: CASSSRETQYF. The CDR3 DNA reads TGCGCCAGCAGCTCGAGGGAGACCCAGTACTTC.

This chain connects TRBV7-3 to TRBJ2-1, with 7 nucleotides matching TRBD2. Germline V CDR1 and CDR2: SGHTA, FQGTGA. J lost 3 bases, V lost 5 bases, and 10 bases had no gene match. The CDR3 is 16 amino acids. Here the CDR3 reads CASSAHGAGYYNEQFF. CDR3 sequence (DNA): TGTGCCAGCAGCGCGCATGGAGCGGGGTACTACAATGAGCAGTTCTTC. The full variable domain, its missing parts supplied by reference TRBV7-3 and TRBJ2-1, is GAGVSQTPSNKVTEKGKYVELRCDPISGHTALYWYRQSLGQGPEFLIYFQGTGAADDSGLPNDRFFAVRPEGSVSTLKIQRTERGDSAVYLCASSAHGAGYYNEQFFGPGTRLTVL.

In the case of this clone: The junction departs from the called germline gene at one end, perhaps through a read error. This chain uses TRBV9 with TRBJ1-5; TRBD1 might be the D (5 bases). CDR1 SGDLS and CDR2 YYNGEE come from the germline V gene. The CDR3 is 15 amino acids. Written as DNA, the CDR3 is TGTGCCCGCAGCGTAGGGGCGGGGGGGATTCAGCCCCAGCATTTT. It yields the protein CARSVGAGGIQPQHF.

This sequence joins TRBV18 and TRBJ2-1; 12 nucleotides line up with TRBD2. Germline CDR1 KGHSH, CDR2 LQKENI. Unmatched junction bases numbered 4, after V lost 3 bases and J lost 4 bases. The CDR3 has 16 residues. CDR3 in DNA: TGTGCCAGCTCACCTCGGACTAGCGGGATATACAATGAGCAGTTCTTC. As protein: CASSPRTSGIYNEQFF.

CDR3 protein: CASSWLGQETQYF. CDR3 nucleotide sequence: TGTGCCAGCAGCTGGCTGGGGCAAGAGACCCAGTACTTC. The rearrangement joins TRBV27 to TRBJ2-5; no firm D call. The CDR3 sequence is 13 residues long. Germline assignment: CDR1 MNHEY and CDR2 SMNVEV (reference sequence). Trimming took 6 bases from V and 2 from J, leaving 10 bases between them.

V usage is TRBV7-6 and J usage is TRBJ2-7, with D possibly being TRBD1 or TRBD2 (5 bases each). Trimming cost V 4 bases and J 6 bases, with 10 bases left between them. Germline loops: CDR1 SGHVS, CDR2 FNYEAQ. This CDR3 contains 12 residues. The CDR3 reads CASSSPGGEQYF. The CDR3 coding sequence is TGTGCCAGCAGCTCACCTGGGGGCGAGCAGTACTTC.

The chain carries TRBV10-2 and TRBJ1-2; possible D gene TRBD1, 6 bases. With 2 bases removed from V and 3 bases from J, the gap between germline ends came to 7 bases. Germline V gene sequence: CDR1 WSHSY, CDR2 SAAADI. The CDR3 is 13 amino acids. This CDR3 reads CASSERGDYGYTF. The CDR3 DNA sequence: TGCGCCAGCAGTGAGAGGGGGGACTATGGCTACACCTTC.

V usage is TRBV29-1 and J usage is TRBJ2-1, with TRBD2 matching over 8 bases. CDR3 size: 16 residues. V lost 2 bases and J lost 0; bases outside the gene matches: 6. Per germline, CDR1 SQVTM and CDR2 ANQGSEA. As DNA, the CDR3 is TGCAGCGTTGAACGAACGGGAGGGCCCTCCTACAATGAGCAGTTCTTC. This codes for CSVERTGGPSYNEQFF.